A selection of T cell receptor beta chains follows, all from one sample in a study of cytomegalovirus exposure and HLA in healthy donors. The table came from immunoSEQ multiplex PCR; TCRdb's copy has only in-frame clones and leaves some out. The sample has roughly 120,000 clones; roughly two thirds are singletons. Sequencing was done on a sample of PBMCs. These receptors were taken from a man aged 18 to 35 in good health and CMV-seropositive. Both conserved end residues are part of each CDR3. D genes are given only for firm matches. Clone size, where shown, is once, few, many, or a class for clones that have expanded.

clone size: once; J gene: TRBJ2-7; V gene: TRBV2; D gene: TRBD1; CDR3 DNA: TGTGCCAGCAGACAACTAGAACAGGGGGCCTACGAGCAGTACTTC; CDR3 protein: CASRQLEQGAYEQYF
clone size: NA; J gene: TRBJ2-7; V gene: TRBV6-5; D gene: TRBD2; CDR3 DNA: TGTGCCAGCAGACTAGCGGGAGGGAGCGAGCAGTACTTC; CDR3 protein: CASRLAGGSEQYF
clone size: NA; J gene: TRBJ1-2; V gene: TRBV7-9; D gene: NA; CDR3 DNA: TGTGCCAGCAGCTTAGAAGTCCTACCTTATGGCTACACCTTC; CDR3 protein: CASSLEVLPYGYTF
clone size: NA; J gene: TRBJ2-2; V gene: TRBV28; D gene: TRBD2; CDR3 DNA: TGTGCCAGCACCCCGGGGGGATCGGACACCGGGGAGCTGTTTTTT; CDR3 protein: CASTPGGSDTGELFF
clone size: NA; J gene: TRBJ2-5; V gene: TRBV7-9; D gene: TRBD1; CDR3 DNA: TGTGCCAGCAGCTTATTATGGGGGACAGGAGAGACCCAGTACTTC; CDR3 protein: CASSLLWGTGETQYF
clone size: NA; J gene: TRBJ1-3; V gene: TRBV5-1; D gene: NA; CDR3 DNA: TGCGCCAGCAGCTTGGGAGGGAACTCTGGAAACACCATATATTTT; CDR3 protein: CASSLGGNSGNTIYF
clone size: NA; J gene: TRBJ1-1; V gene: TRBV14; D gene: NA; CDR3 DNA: TGTGCCAGCAGCCTAGGGGGTAACACTGAAGCTTTCTTT; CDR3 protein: CASSLGGNTEAFF
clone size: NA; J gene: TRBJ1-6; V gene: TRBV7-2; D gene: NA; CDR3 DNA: TGTGCCAGCAGCTTAGGGTGGGGGGGTTCACCCCTCCACTTT; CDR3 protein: CASSLGWGGSPLHF
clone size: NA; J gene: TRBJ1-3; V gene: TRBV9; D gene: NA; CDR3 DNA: TGTGCCAGCAGCGTAGGCGGGAACGACTCTGGAAACACCATATATTTT; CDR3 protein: CASSVGGNDSGNTIYF
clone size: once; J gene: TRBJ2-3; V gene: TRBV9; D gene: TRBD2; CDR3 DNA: TGTGCCAGCAGCGTAGATCTAGCGGGGGGGCTAGATACGCAGTATTTT; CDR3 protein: CASSVDLAGGLDTQYF
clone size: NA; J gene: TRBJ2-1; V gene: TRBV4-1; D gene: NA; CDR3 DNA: TGCGCCAGCAGCCAAGATCGTCTCTCCTACAATGAGCAGTTCTTC; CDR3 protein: CASSQDRLSYNEQFF
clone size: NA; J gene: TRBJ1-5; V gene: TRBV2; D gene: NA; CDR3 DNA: TGTGCCAGCAGAGGGGATGGCGTTCAGCCCCAGCATTTT; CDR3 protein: CASRGDGVQPQHF
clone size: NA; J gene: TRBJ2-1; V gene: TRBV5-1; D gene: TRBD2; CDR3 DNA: TGCGCCAGCAGGCGCCTAGCGGGGGATATCGGCCGGAATGAGCAGTTCTTC; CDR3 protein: CASRRLAGDIGRNEQFF
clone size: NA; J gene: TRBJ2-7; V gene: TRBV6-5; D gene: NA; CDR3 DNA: TGTGCCAGCAGTAGAAAACAGGTCTACGAGCAGTACTTC; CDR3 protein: CASSRKQVYEQYF
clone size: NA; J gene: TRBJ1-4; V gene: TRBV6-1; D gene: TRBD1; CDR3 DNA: TGTGCCAGCAGTGAAGCTCGACAGGGTAGAGAAAAACTGTTTTTT; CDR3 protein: CASSEARQGREKLFF
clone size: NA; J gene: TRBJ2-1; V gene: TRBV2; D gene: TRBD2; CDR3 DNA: TGTGCCAGCAGTGACCCGGGACTAGCGGGCGGATACAATGAGCAGTTCTTC; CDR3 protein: CASSDPGLAGGYNEQFF
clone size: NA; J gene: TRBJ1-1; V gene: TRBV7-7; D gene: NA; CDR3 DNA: TGTGCCAGCAGCGTAGACACGAACACTGAAGCTTTCTTT; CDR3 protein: CASSVDTNTEAFF
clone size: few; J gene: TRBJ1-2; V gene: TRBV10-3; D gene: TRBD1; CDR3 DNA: TGTGCCATCAGATACTCGACAGGGACCTCGGGCTACACCTTC; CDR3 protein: CAIRYSTGTSGYTF
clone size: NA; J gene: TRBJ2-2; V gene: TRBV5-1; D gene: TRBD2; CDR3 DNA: TGCGCCAGCAGCGGCCTAGCGGGGGGCACCGGGGAGCTGTTTTTT; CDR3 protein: CASSGLAGGTGELFF
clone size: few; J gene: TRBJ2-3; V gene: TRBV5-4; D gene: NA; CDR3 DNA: TGTGCCAGCAGTCCAGGGAGCACAGATACGCAGTATTTT; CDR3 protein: CASSPGSTDTQYF
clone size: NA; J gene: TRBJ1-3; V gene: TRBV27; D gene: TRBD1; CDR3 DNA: TGTGCCAGCAGTCTGACTTGGACAGGGAACCCCTCTGGAAACACCATATATTTT; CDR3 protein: CASSLTWTGNPSGNTIYF
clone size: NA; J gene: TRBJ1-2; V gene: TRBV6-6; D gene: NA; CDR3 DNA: TGTGCCAGCAGTTACTCGAGCCAGGGTTATGGCTACACCTTC; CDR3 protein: CASSYSSQGYGYTF
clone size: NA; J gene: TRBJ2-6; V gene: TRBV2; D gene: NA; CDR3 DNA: TGTGCCAGCTCCCAGGGGGCCAACGTCCTGACTTTC; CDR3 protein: CASSQGANVLTF
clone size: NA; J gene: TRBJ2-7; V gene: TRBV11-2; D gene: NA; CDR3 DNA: TGTGCCAGCAGCTTCAACCTAGACAAGACAGCTTACGAGCAGTACTTC; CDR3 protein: CASSFNLDKTAYEQYF
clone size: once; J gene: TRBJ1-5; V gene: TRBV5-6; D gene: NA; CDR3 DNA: TGTGCCAGCAGCTTGGCAGGGTATGGCAATCAGCCCCAGCATTTT; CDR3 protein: CASSLAGYGNQPQHF
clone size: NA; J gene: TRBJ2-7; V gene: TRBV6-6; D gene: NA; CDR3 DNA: TGTGCCAGCAGTTACGGTCCCCAGGGGGGTGGGTACGAGCAGTACTTC; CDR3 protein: CASSYGPQGGGYEQYF
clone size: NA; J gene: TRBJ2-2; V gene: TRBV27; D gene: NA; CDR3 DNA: TGTGCCAGCAGTTTTATAGGTCGGGGCGGGGAGCTGTTTTTT; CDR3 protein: CASSFIGRGGELFF
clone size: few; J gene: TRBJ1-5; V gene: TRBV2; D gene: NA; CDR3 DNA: TGTGCCAGCAGTACAGGGCTAATCCAGCCCCAGCATTTT; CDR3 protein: CASSTGLIQPQHF
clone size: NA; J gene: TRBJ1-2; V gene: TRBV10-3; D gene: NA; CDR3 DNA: TGTGCCATCAGTGACCCCTCTCCCTATGGCTACACCTTC; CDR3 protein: CAISDPSPYGYTF
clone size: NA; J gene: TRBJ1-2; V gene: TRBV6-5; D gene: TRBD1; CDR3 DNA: TGTGCCAGCAGTTACGACAGGGTGGGTGGCTACACCTTC; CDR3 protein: CASSYDRVGGYTF
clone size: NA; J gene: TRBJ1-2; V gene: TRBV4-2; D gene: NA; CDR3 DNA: TGTGCCAGCAGCCAAGAGCCTTCCATAGCCTATGGCTACACCTTC; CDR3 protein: CASSQEPSIAYGYTF
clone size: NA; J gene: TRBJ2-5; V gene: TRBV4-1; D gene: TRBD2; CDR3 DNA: TGCGCCAGCAGCCAAGAACGGGCTAGCGGGGGACAAGAGACCCAGTACTTC; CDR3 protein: CASSQERASGGQETQYF
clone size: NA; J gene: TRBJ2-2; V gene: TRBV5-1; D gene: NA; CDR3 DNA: TGCGCCAGCAGCTTTACCGGTTTCACCGGGGAGCTGTTTTTT; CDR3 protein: CASSFTGFTGELFF
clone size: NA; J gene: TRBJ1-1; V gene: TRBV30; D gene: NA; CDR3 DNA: TGTGCCTGGAGCCAGGAAATTGAAGCTTTCTTT; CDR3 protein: CAWSQEIEAFF
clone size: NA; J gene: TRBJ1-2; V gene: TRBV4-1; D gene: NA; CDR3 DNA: TGCGCCAGCAGCCAAGAAACACAGGGCTATGGCTACACCTTC; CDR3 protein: CASSQETQGYGYTF
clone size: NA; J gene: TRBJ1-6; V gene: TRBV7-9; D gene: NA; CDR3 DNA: TGTGCCAGCAGCCCCCGCCCTGCGTATAATTCACCCCTCCACTTT; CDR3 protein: CASSPRPAYNSPLHF
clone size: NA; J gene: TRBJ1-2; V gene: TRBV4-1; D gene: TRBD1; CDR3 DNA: TGCGCCAGCAGTCAACCGGGACAGGGTGTCTATGGCTACACCTTC; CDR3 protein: CASSQPGQGVYGYTF
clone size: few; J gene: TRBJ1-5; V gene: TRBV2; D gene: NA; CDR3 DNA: TGTGCCAGCAGTCCACAGGGTTGGGGTCAGCCCCAGCATTTT; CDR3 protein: CASSPQGWGQPQHF
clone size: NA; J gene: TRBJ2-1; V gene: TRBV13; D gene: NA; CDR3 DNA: TGTGCCAGCAGCTTACGGGGGAAATACAATGAGCAGTTCTTC; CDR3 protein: CASSLRGKYNEQFF
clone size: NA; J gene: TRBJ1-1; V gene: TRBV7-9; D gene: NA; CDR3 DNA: TGTGCCAGCAGCCCGGGGGAGAGAAACACTGAAGCTTTCTTT; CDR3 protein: CASSPGERNTEAFF
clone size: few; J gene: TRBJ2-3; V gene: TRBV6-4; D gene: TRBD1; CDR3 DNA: TGTGCCAGCAGTGAGGGACAGGGGGGGACAGATACGCAGTATTTT; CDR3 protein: CASSEGQGGTDTQYF
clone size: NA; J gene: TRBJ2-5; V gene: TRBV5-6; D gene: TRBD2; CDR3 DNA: TGTGCCAGCAGCTCAAGGGAGCGGGGCTACCAAGAGACCCGGTACTTC; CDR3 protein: CASSSRERGYQETRYF
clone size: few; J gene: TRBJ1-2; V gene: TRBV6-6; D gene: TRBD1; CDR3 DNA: TGTGCCAGCAGTTACACCAGACAGGGGGCAAACTATGGCTACACCTTC; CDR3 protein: CASSYTRQGANYGYTF
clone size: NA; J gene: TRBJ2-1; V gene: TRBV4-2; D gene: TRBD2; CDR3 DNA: TGTGCCAGCAGCCAAGAAGCGGGGGGGGCCTACAATGAGCAGTTCTTC; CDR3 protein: CASSQEAGGAYNEQFF
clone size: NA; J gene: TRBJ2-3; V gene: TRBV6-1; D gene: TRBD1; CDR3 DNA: TGTGCCAGCAGTGAATTCCCGCGACAGGGGATTGCGGATACGCAGTATTTT; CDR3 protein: CASSEFPRQGIADTQYF
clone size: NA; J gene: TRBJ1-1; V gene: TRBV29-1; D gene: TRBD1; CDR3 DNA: TGCAGTTCATCCGGGACAGGGCTTGGGGAAGCTTTCTTT; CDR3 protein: CSSSGTGLGEAFF
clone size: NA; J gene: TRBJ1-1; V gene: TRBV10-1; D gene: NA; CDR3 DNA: TGCGCCAGCAGTGAGTCTGGGGTAGGGGACACTGAAGCTTTCTTT; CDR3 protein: CASSESGVGDTEAFF
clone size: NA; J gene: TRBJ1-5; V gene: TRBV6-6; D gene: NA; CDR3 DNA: TGTGCCAGCAGTTACTACCCAGGGTTCCCCAATCAGCCCCAGCATTTT; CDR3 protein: CASSYYPGFPNQPQHF